Below, one TCR beta chain is given with its context. In this sample, this clonotype turned up a few times. The antigen this receptor binds is unknown. The sample holds no much larger clone one base away, and base qualities are not on file. Exclusion was applied to patients with uncontrolled infections, other autoimmune diseases, pregnancy or lactation. Clinical symptoms, serum thyroxine and TRAb, thyroid ultrasound, and orbital computed tomography formed the basis for the diagnoses. Total RNA was extracted using Trizol reagent, and RNA quality was assessed on an Agilent 2100 Bioanalyzer. CDR1 and CDR2 (MNHNY, SVGAGI) derive from the germline V gene (reference sequence). Relative to germline, V is 0 bases shorter and J is 4 bases shorter, with 12 bases between their ends. The CDR3 measures 15 amino acids from cysteine to phenylalanine. The read is trimmed to its CDR3 DNA, 45 bases read in frame from base 1.

The TCR beta CDR3 regions were amplified from RNA transcripts. A first-round RT-PCR of the TCR CDR3 used the HTBI primer set with the Qiagen OneStep RT-PCR kit. Libraries were constructed in a second round of multiplex PCR, after which size selection and purification were carried out. The libraries were sequenced on an Illumina HiSeq2000 using paired-end 100 bp reads. The published analysis was carried out like this. Raw data were processed with SOAPnuke, discarding reads with adapters, uncalled bases, mean Phred below 15, or no exact constant-primer or identifier match. COPE v1.2.5 was used to merge the high-quality paired reads, and each unique nucleotide sequence was defined as a clonotype. MiTCR v1.1 was used to align clonotypes to the IMGT TRBV, TRBD and TRBJ reference segments. The analysis was restricted to V-J combinations with a frequency above 0.0001, which together covered 99% to 99.2% of the repertoires. The TCS score was defined as F50 (clonal expansion) divided by E x V (chaos), with BLOSUM62-based TCRdist calculated between CDR3 peptides within each V-J. Welch's t-statistics and random forest reduced roughly 500 V-J features to roughly 13, which were used in a naive Bayes classifier (R e1071). The Morisita-Horn index was used to measure how similar the thyroid and blood repertoires were. TCRdb passed the public sequencing reads through fastp at Q25 and MiXCR, retaining productive beta sequences. A single entry per CDR3 protein holds the most common genes and DNA from its merged rows. The V and J calls come from TCRdb's annotation, not from the publication. This sample comprises hundreds of thousands of distinct CDR3 sequences, about 45% of them detected only once. The top ten clonotypes cover 7% to 7.5% of the sample.

The sample comes from a study of T cells in Graves' hyperthyroidism and ophthalmopathy (dated by TCRdb to the late 2010s). Broadly, across the study: To identify distinguishing TCR V-J signatures, a discovery cohort of some 100 patients was used, comprising approximately 40 with Graves' ophthalmopathy and 57 with stable Graves' hyperthyroidism. Prospective prediction of ophthalmopathy was tested in an independent validation cohort consisting of about 19 hyperthyroidism patients and approximately 16 patients who later progressed to ophthalmopathy. The 95 to 100 discovery patients were randomly divided into training and test sets at a 7:3 ratio. In addition, the study compared T-cell repertoires in thyroid tissue and in blood from roughly six Graves' hyperthyroidism patients. After blood sampling, hyperthyroidism patients were treated with methimazole at a starting dose of 30 mg daily, and ophthalmopathy patients were treated with high-dose intravenous methylprednisolone. TCR Vbeta CDR3 sequencing of 120 to 150 peripheral blood samples (43 ophthalmopathy, about 80 hyperthyroidism and some 17 progressor patients) is reported in the paper.

What the research found in general, with its limitations: A 13 V-J signature model separated ophthalmopathy from stable hyperthyroidism, with just over 85% sensitivity and around 84% specificity in cross-validation and 80%/75% in testing. Sample size was not statistically predetermined, and investigators were not blinded to group allocation. During validation, the model predicted progression to ophthalmopathy a median of approximately six months ahead of onset, with more than 55% sensitivity and less than 85% specificity. Most expanded thyroid clonotypes (frequency above 0.001) were also found in blood, which suggests that blood repertoires may mirror thyroid immune responses.

This TCR came from an adult man with Graves' disease, either hyperthyroidism or ophthalmopathy (not recorded which). The chain was built from TRBV6-6 and TRBJ1-1; there is no confident call for the D gene. The sequencing sample was made of peripheral blood or thyroid tissue (not recorded which). The nucleotide sequence is given as TGTGCCAGCAGTTACTCAGGAGGAGGTGGCACTGAAGCTTTCTTT. The resulting protein is CASSYSGGGGTEAFF.